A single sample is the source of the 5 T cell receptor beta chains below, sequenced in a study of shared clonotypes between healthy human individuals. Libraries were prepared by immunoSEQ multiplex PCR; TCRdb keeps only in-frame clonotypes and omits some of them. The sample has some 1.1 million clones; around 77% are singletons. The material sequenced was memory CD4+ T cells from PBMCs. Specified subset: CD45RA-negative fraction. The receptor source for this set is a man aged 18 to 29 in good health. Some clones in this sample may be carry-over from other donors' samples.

CDR3 nucleotides: TGCGCCAGCAGCTTGTTAGTCGGCCCCTACGAGCAGTACTTC. Its protein product is CASSLLVGPYEQYF. The V call is TRBV5-1, the J call TRBJ2-7; unclear D gene. CDR1 SGHRS and CDR2 YFSETQ come from the germline V gene. This CDR3 is built from 14 residues. Trimming removed 1 base from V and 2 bases from J, with 10 bases in between.

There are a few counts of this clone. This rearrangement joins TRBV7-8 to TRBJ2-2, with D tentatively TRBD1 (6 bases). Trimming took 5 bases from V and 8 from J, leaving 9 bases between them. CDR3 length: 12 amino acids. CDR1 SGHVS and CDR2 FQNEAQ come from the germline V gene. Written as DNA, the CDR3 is TGTGCCAGCAGCCCAGGGGCAGGGGAGCTGTTTTTT. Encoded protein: CASSPGAGELFF.

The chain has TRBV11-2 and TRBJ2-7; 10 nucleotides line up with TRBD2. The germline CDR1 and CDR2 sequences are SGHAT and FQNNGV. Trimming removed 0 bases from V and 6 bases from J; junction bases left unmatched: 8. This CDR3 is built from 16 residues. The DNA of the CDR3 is TGTGCCAGCAGCTTAGAGAGCGGGGGGGTCCTGGGCGAGCAGTACTTC. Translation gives CASSLESGGVLGEQYF.

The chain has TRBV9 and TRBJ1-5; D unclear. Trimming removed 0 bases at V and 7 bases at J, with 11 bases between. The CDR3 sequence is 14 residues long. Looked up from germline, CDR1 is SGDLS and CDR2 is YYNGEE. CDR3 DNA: TGTGCCAGCAGCGTAGACTCGACGAGGCAGCCCCAGCATTTT. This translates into CASSVDSTRQPQHF.

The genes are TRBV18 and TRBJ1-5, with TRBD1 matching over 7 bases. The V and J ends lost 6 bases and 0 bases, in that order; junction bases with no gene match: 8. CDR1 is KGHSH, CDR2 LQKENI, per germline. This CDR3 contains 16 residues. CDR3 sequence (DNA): TGTGCCAGCTCCGAGCTGACAGGGAATAGCAATCAGCCCCAGCATTTT. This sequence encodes CASSELTGNSNQPQHF. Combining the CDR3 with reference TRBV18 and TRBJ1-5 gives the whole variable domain NAGVMQNPRHLVRRRGQEARLRCSPMKGHSHVYWYRQLPEEGLKFMVYLQKENIIDESGMPKERFSAEFPKEGPSILRIQQVVRGDSAAYFCASSELTGNSNQPQHFGDGTRLSIL.